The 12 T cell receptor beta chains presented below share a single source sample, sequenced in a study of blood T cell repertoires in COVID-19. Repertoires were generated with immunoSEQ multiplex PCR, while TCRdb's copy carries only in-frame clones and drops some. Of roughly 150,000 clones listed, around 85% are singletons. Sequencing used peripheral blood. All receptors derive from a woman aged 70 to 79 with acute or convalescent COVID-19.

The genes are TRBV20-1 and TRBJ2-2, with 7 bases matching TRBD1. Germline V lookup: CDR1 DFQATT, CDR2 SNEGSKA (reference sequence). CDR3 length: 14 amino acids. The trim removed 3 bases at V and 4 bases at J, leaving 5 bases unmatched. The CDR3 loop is CSASYSGGTGELFF. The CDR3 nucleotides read TGCAGTGCTAGTTACTCAGGGGGCACCGGGGAGCTGTTTTTT.

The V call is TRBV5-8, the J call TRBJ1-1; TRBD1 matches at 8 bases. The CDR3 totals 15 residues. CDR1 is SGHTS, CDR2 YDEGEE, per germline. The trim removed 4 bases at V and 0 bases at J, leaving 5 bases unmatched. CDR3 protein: CASSDRGGVNTEAFF. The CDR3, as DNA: TGTGCCAGCAGCGACAGGGGAGGGGTGAACACTGAAGCTTTCTTT. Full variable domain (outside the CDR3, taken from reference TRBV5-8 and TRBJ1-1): EAGVTQSPTHLIKTRGQQATLRCSPISGHTSVYWYQQALGLGLQFLLWYDEGEERNRGNFPPRFSGRQFPNYSSELNVNALELEDSALYLCASSDRGGVNTEAFFGQGTRLTVV.

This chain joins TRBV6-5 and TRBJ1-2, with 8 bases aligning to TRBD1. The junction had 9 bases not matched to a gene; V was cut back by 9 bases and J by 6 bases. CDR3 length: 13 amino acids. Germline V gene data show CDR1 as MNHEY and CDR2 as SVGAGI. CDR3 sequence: CASGWTGRDGYTF. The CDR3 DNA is TGTGCCAGTGGTTGGACAGGGAGGGATGGCTACACCTTC.

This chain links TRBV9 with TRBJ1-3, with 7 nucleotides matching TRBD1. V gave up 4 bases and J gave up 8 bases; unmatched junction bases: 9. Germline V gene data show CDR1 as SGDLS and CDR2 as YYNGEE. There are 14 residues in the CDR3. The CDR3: CASSPRGRGDTIYF. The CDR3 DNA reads TGTGCCAGCAGCCCAAGGGGCAGGGGGGACACCATATATTTT.

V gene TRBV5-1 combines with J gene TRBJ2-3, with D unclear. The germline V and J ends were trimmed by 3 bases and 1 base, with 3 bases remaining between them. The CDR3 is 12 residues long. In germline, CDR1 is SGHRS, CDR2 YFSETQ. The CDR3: CASSSGTDTQYF. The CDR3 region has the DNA TGCGCCAGCAGCTCTGGCACAGATACGCAGTATTTT.

Written as DNA, the CDR3 is TGCGCCAGCAGCTTGCGATGGGGCGACAACTATGGCTACACCTTC. Translation gives CASSLRWGDNYGYTF. The chain has TRBV5-1 and TRBJ1-2; D might be TRBD1 (5 bases). The germline V and J ends were trimmed by 1 base and 2 bases, with 12 bases remaining between them. The CDR3 contains 15 residues. From germline, CDR1 is SGHRS and CDR2 YFSETQ.

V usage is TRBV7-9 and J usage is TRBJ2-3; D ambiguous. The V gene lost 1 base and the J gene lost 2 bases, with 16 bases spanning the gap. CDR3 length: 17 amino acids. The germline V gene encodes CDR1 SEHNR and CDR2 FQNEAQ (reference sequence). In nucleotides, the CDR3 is TGTGCCAGCAGCTTAGGTGTGTTTGCACAGATCACAGATACGCAGTATTTT. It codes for CASSLGVFAQITDTQYF.

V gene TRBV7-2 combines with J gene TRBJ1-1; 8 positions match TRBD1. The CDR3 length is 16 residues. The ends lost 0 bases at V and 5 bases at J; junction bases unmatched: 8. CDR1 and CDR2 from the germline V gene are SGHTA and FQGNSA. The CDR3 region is CASSLAGQGLETEAFF. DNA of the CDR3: TGTGCCAGCAGCTTAGCTGGACAGGGTTTGGAGACTGAAGCTTTCTTT.

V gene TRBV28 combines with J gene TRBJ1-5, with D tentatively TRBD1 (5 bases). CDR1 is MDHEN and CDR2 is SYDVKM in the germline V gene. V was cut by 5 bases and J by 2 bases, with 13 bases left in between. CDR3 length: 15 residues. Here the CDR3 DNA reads TGTGCCAGCAGTGGGGGGGGTGGAGGCAATCAGCCCCAGCATTTT. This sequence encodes CASSGGGGGNQPQHF.

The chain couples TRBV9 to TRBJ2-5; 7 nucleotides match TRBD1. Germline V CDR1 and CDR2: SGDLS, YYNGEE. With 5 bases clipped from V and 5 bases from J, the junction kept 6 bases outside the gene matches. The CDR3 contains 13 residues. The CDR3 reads CASSRGGGETQYF. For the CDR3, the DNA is TGTGCCAGCAGTCGAGGGGGCGGGGAGACCCAGTACTTC.

Here the CDR3 DNA reads TGTGCCAGCAGCCCGGAGGATCTTGGCTACACCTTC. As protein: CASSPEDLGYTF. J is TRBJ1-2 and V is TRBV5-8; D is undetermined. The CDR3 loop spans 12 amino acids. Germline CDR1 reads SGHTS; CDR2 reads YDEGEE. The V end was cut by 4 bases, the J end by 7 bases, with 11 bases between. Looking up the rest from reference TRBV5-8 and TRBJ1-2 gives the full variable domain: EAGVTQSPTHLIKTRGQQATLRCSPISGHTSVYWYQQALGLGLQFLLWYDEGEERNRGNFPPRFSGRQFPNYSSELNVNALELEDSALYLCASSPEDLGYTFGSGTRLTVV.

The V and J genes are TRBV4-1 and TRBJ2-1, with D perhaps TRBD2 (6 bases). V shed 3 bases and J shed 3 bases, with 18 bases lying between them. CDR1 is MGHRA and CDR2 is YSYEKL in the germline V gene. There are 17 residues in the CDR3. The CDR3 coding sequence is TGCGCCAGCAGCCACGCGGGGACGCCCGCCCTCTACAATGAGCAGTTCTTC. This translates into CASSHAGTPALYNEQFF.